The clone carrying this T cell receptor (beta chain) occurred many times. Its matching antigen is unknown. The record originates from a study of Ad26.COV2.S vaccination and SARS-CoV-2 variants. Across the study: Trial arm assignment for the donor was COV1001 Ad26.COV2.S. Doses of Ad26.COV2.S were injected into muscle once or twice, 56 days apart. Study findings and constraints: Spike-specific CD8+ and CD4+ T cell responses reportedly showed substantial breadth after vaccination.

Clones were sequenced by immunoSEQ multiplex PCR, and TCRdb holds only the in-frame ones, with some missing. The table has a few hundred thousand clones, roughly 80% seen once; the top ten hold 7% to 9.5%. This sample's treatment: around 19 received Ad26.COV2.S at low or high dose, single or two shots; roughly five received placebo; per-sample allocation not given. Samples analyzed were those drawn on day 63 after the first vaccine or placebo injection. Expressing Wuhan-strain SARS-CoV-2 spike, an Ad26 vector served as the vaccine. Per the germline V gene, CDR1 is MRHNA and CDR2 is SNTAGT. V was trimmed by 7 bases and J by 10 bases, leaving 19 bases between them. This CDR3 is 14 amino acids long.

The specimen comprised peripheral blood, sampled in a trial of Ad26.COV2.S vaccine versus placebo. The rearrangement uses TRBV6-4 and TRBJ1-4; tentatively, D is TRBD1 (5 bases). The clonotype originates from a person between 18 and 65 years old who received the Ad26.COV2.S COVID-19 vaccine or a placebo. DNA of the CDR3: TGTGCCAGCATGCCATTGGGACGGGTGGGAAAACTGTTTTTT. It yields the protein CASMPLGRVGKLFF.